The 8 T cell receptor beta chains listed next were all sequenced from one sample in a study of T cell repertoires in cytomegalovirus infection. Each CDR3 protein gets one entry after TCRdb re-called the reads with MiXCR. This table holds about 740,000 distinct CDR3 sequences, around 35% found once. What these receptors recognize is not known. The material was cultured PBMCs, obtained from culture after CMV antigen stimulation. The receptors were gathered from a human donor in good health (CMV status not recorded). Some clones in this sample may be carry-over from other donors' samples.

The rearrangement joins TRBV9 to TRBJ2-6; D gene uncertain. Between the trimmed V and J ends, which lost 3 bases and 0 bases, there was a span of 7 bases. The germline V gene encodes CDR1 SGDLS and CDR2 YYNGEE. The CDR3 length is 15 residues. The CDR3 sequence is CASSENPSGANVLTF. The CDR3 DNA follows: TGTGCCAGCAGCGAGAACCCCTCTGGGGCCAACGTCCTGACTTTC.

The chain carries TRBV4-1 and TRBJ2-7; 10 bases match TRBD1. Germline loops: CDR1 MGHRA, CDR2 YSYEKL. V lost 5 bases to trimming and J lost 2 bases; unmatched junction nucleotides: 6. There are 15 residues in the CDR3. CDR3 sequence reads: CASSDPGQGTYEQYF. The DNA for the CDR3 is TGCGCCAGCAGCGATCCGGGACAGGGGACCTACGAGCAGTACTTC.

CDR3 loop: CASGPGLGGGAQYF. For the CDR3, the DNA is TGTGCTAGTGGTCCGGGACTGGGGGGGGGCGCCCAGTACTTC. The chain links TRBV12-5 to TRBJ2-5, with D maybe TRBD2 (7 bases). The V and J ends lost 5 bases and 9 bases respectively, with 19 bases between them. The length of the CDR3 is 14 residues. The germline gives CDR1 LGHNT, CDR2 FRNRAP. Full variable domain (remainder filled in from reference TRBV12-5 and TRBJ2-5): DARVTQTPRHKVTEMGQEVTMRCQPILGHNTVFWYRQTMMQGLELLAYFRNRAPLDDSGMPKDRFSAEMPDATLATLKIQPSEPRDSAVYFCASGPGLGGGAQYFGPGTRLLVL.

In regard to this clonotype: This may be a read error: a much more frequent sequence differs by one nucleotide. This rearrangement joins TRBV7-2 to TRBJ2-3; D remains ambiguous. The CDR3 totals 14 residues. Germline values: CDR1 SGHTA, CDR2 FQGNSA. This CDR3 is CATRAIRSTYTQYF. The CDR3 nucleotides read TGTGCCACCCGGGCTATTCGGAGCACATATACGCAGTATTTT.

This rearrangement joins TRBV2 to TRBJ1-1; D is undetermined. The germline V gene encodes CDR1 SNHLY and CDR2 FYNNEI. The CDR3 has 11 residues. Trimming pared 9 bases from V and 1 base from J, leaving 6 bases between. DNA of the CDR3: TGTGCCAGTTACTCGAACACTGAAGCTTTCTTT. Translation gives CASYSNTEAFF.

The V call is TRBV4-1, the J call TRBJ2-7; a possible D gene is TRBD1 (6 bases). Trimming took off 0 bases at V and 2 bases at J, with 14 bases between the two ends. Per germline, CDR1 MGHRA and CDR2 YSYEKL. There are 16 residues in the CDR3. CDR3 sequence (DNA): TGCGCCAGCAGCCAAGATAATGACAGGCAAACCTACGAGCAGTACTTC. This gives the protein CASSQDNDRQTYEQYF.

The chain has TRBV12-3 or TRBV12-4 and TRBJ2-7; weak D call: TRBD1 (5 bases). V lost 4 bases and J 13 bases, leaving 14 bases between the germline ends. The CDR3 is made up of 11 amino acids. The CDR3 reads CASSYRGRKYF. CDR3 nucleotides: TGTGCCAGCAGTTATAGGGGAAGAAAATACTTC.

The rearrangement joins TRBV2 to TRBJ1-5, with TRBD1 matching 7 bases. V was clipped by 8 bases and J by 5 bases; unmatched bases: 3. Per the germline V gene, CDR1 is SNHLY and CDR2 is FYNNEI. This CDR3 is 12 amino acids long. The CDR3 nucleotides read TGTGCCAGCTGGGACAGTGATCAGCCCCAGCATTTT. Translation gives CASWDSDQPQHF.